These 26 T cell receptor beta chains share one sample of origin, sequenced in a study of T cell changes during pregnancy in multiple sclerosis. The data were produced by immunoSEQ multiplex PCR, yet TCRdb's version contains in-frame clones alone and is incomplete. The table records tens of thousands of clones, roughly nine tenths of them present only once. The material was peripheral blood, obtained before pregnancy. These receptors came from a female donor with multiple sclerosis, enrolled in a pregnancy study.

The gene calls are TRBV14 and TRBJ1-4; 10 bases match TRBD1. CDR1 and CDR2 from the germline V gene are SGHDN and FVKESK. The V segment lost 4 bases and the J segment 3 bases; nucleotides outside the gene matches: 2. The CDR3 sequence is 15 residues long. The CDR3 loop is CASSRDRGPNEKLFF. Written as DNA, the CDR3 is TGTGCCAGCAGCCGGGACAGGGGACCTAATGAAAAACTGTTTTTT.

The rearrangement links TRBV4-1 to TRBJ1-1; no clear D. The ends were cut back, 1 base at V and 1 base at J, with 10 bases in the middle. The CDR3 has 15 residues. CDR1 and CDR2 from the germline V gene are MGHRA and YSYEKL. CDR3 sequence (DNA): TGCGCCAGCAGCCAAGTACGAGGGTGGAACACTGAAGCTTTCTTT. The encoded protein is CASSQVRGWNTEAFF.

CDR3 in DNA: TGTGCCAGTAGTACAGGGGTTGGAGAGCAGTACTTC. Translation gives CASSTGVGEQYF. The gene calls are TRBV19 and TRBJ2-7; maybe TRBD1 (6 bases). Trimming cost V 4 bases and J 7 bases, with 11 bases left between them. The CDR3 has 12 residues. Germline V gene lookup returns CDR1 LNHDA and CDR2 SQIVND (reference sequence).

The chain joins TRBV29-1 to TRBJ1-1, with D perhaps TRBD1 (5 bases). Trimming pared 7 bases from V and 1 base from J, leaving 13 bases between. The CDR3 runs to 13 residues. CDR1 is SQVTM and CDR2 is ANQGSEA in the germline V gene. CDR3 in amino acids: CSAGGWGNTEAFF. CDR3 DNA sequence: TGCAGCGCGGGGGGGTGGGGGAACACTGAAGCTTTCTTT.

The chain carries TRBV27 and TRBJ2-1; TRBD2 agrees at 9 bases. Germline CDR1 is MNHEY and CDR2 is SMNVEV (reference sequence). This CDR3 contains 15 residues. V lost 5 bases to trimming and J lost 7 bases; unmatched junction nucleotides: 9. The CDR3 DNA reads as TGTGCCAGCAGTCAGCGGGGGGTCCTTTTAAATGAGCAGTTCTTC. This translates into CASSQRGVLLNEQFF.

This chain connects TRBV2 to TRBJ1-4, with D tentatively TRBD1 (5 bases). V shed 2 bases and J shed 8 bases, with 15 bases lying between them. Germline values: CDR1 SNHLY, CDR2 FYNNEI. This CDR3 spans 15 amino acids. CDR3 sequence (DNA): TGTGCCAGCAGTGAACAGGTGCAGGGAGGAGAAAAACTGTTTTTT. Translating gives CASSEQVQGGEKLFF.

In DNA, the CDR3 is TGTGCCAGCAGCTCCGGCGGCAATGAGCAGTTCTTC. Translation gives CASSSGGNEQFF. The V gene is TRBV7-9, the J gene TRBJ2-1, with D unresolved. The V gene lost 4 bases and the J gene lost 6 bases, with 7 bases spanning the gap. The CDR3 is 12 residues long. Germline CDR1 SEHNR, CDR2 FQNEAQ (reference sequence).

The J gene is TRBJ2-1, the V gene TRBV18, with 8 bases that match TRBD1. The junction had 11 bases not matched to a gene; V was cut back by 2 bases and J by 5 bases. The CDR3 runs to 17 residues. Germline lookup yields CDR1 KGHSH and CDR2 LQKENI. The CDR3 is CASSPSDRGDSNNEQFF. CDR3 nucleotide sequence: TGTGCCAGCTCACCAAGCGACAGGGGCGATTCTAACAATGAGCAGTTCTTC.

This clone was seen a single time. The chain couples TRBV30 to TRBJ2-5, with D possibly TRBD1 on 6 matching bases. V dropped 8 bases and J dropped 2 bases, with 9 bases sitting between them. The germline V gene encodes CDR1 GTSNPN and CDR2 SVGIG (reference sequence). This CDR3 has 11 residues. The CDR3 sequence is CAGGWQETQYF. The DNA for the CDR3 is TGTGCCGGGGGCTGGCAAGAGACCCAGTACTTC.

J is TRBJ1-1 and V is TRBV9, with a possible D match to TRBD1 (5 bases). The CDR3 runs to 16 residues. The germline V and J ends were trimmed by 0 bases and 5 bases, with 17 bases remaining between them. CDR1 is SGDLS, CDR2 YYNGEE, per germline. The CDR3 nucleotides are TGTGCCAGCAGCGTAGAGATTACAGGCCCACGGACTGAAGCTTTCTTT. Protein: CASSVEITGPRTEAFF.

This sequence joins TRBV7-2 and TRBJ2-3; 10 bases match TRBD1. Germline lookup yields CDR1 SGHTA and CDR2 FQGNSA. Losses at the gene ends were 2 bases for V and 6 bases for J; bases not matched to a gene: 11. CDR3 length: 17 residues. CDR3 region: CASSLSGGRTGGDTQYF. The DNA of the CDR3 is TGTGCCAGCAGCTTATCGGGAGGCAGGACAGGGGGGGATACGCAGTATTTT.

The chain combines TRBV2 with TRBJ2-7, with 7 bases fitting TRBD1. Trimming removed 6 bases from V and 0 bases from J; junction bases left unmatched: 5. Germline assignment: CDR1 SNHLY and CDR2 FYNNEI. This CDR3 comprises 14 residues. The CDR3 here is CASRGQTGSYEQYF. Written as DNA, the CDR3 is TGTGCCAGCAGGGGACAGACTGGCTCCTACGAGCAGTACTTC. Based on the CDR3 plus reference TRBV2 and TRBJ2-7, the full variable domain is EPEVTQTPSHQVTQMGQEVILRCVPISNHLYFYWYRQILGQKVEFLVSFYNNEISEKSEIFDDQFSVERPDGSNFTLKIRSTKLEDSAMYFCASRGQTGSYEQYFGPGTRLTVT.

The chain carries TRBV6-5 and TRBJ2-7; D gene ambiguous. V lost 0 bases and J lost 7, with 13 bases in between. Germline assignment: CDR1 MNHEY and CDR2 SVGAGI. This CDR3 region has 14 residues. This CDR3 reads CASSYSILTGEQYF. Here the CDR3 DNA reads TGTGCCAGCAGTTACTCGATCCTGACTGGTGAGCAGTACTTC.

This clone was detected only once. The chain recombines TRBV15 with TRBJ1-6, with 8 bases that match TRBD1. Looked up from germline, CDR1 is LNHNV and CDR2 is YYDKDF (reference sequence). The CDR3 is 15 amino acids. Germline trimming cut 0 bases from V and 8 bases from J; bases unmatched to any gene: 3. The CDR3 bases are TGTGCCACCAGCAGAGAGGACAGGGCGTATTCACCCCTCCACTTT. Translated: CATSREDRAYSPLHF.

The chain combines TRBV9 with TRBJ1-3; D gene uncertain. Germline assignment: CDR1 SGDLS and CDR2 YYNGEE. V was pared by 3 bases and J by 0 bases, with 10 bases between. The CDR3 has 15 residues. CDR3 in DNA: TGTGCCAGCAGCGAACGGGGTGGCTCTGGAAACACCATATATTTT. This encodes CASSERGGSGNTIYF.

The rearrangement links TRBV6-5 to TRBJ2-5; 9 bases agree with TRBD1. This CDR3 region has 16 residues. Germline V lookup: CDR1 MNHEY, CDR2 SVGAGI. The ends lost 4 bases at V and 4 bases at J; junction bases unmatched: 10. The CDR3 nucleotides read TGTGCCAGCAGTTCGACGACAGGGGGGTGGCGAGAGACCCAGTACTTC. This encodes CASSSTTGGWRETQYF.

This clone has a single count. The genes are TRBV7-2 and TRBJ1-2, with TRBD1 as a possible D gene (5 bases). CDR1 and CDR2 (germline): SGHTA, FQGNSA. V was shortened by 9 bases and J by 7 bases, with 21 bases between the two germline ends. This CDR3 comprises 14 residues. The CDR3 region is CARELIRGGSGYTF. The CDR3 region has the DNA TGTGCCAGGGAACTGATAAGGGGCGGTAGTGGCTACACCTTC.

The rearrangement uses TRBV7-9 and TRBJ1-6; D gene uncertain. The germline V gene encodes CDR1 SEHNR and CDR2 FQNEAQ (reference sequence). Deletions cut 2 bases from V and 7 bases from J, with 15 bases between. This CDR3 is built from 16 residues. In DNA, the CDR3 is TGTGCCAGCAGCTTACTTTTAACTCCATCAAATTCACCCCTCCACTTT. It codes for CASSLLLTPSNSPLHF.

The CDR3 spells CASSLSGSSTEAFF. In DNA, the CDR3 is TGTGCCAGCAGCTTGTCGGGGAGTAGCACTGAAGCTTTCTTT. The chain recombines TRBV5-4 with TRBJ1-1; D ambiguous. Trimming took 1 base from V and 4 from J, leaving 11 bases between them. The CDR3 loop spans 14 amino acids. Germline CDR1 is SGHNT and CDR2 is YYREEE (reference sequence).

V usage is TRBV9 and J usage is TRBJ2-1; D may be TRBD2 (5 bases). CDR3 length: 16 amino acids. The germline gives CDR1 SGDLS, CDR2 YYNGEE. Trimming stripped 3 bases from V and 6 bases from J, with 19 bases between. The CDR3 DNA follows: TGTGCCAGCAGCGCCAGAGCTCCGGAGGTCTCCAATGAGCAGTTCTTC. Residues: CASSARAPEVSNEQFF. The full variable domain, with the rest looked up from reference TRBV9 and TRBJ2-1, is DSGVTQTPKHLITATGQRVTLRCSPRSGDLSVYWYQQSLDQGLQFLIQYYNGEERAKGNILERFSAQQFPDLHSELNLSSLELGDSALYFCASSARAPEVSNEQFFGPGTRLTVL.

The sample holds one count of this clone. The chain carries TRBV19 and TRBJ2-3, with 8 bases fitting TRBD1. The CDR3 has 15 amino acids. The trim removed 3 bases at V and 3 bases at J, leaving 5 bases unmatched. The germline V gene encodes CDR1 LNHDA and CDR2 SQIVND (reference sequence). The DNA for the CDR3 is TGTGCCAGTAGTATGGGACAGGTTTTAACAGATACGCAGTATTTT. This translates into CASSMGQVLTDTQYF.

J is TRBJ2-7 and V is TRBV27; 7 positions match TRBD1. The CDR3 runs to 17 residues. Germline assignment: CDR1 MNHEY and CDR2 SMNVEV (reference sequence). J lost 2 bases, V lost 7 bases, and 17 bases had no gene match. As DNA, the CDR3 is TGTGCCAGCACCCGGTCGGCAGCACAGGGGCAAACCTACGAGCAGTACTTC. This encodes CASTRSAAQGQTYEQYF.

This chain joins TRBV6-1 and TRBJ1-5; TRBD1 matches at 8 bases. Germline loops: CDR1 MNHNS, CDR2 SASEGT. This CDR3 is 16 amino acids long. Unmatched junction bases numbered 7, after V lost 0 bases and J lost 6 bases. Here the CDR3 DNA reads TGTGCCAGCAGTGAAGCGCTGAGGACAGGGAGTCAGCCCCAGCATTTT. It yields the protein CASSEALRTGSQPQHF.

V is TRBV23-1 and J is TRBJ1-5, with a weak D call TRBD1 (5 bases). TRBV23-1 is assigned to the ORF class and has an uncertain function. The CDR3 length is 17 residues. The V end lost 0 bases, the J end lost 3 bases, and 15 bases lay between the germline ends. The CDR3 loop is CASSQSAIGRVNQPQHF. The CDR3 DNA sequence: TGCGCCAGCAGTCAATCGGCGATAGGCAGGGTCAATCAGCCCCAGCATTTT.

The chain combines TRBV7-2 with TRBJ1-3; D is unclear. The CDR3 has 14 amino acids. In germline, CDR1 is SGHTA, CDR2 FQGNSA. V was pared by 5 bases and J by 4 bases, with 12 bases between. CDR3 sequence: CASSPNLAGNTIYF. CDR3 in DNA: TGTGCCAGCAGCCCGAACCTCGCGGGAAACACCATATATTTT.

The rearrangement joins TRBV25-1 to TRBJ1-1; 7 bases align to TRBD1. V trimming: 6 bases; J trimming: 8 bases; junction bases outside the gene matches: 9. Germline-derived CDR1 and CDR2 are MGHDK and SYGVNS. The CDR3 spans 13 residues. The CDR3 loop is CASRRQGGTEAFF. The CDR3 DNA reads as TGTGCCAGCAGGCGCCAGGGGGGCACCGAAGCTTTCTTT. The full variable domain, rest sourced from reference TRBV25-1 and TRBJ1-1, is EADIYQTPRYLVIGTGKKITLECSQTMGHDKMYWYQQDPGMELHLIHYSYGVNSTEKGDLSSESTVSRIRTEHFPLTLESARPSHTSQYLCASRRQGGTEAFFGQGTRLTVV.